Shown below are 30 T cell receptor beta chains from a single sample sequenced in a study of blood T cell repertoires in COVID-19. TCRdb's copy holds only in-frame clones and misses some; the assay was immunoSEQ multiplex PCR. In the table there are around 180,000 clones, roughly 80% of which are singletons. Sample: peripheral blood. Source of these receptors: a human donor in a cohort sampled during active COVID-19.

This clone was recorded a few times. The J gene is TRBJ2-7, the V gene TRBV7-8; 7 bases map to TRBD1. This CDR3 has 15 amino acids. Unmatched junction bases numbered 7, after V lost 5 bases and J lost 0 bases. The germline CDR1 and CDR2 sequences are SGHVS and FQNEAQ. CDR3 nucleotides: TGTGCCAGCAGCCCCCGGGACAGTTTCTCCTACGAGCAGTACTTC. Its translation: CASSPRDSFSYEQYF. The full variable domain, with the rest looked up from reference TRBV7-8 and TRBJ2-7, is GAGVSQSPRYKVAKRGQDVALRCDPISGHVSLFWYQQALGQGPEFLTYFQNEAQLDKSGLPSDRFFAERPEGSVSTLKIQRTQQEDSAVYLCASSPRDSFSYEQYFGPGTRLTVT.

The genes are TRBV5-1 and TRBJ2-7; D possibly corresponds to TRBD2 (5 bases). Germline V lookup: CDR1 SGHRS, CDR2 YFSETQ. The V end lost 4 bases, the J end lost 6 bases, and 14 bases lay between the germline ends. This CDR3 has 13 residues. In DNA form, the CDR3 reads TGCGCCAGCAGCACTAGTCTGGGTCTCGAGCAGTACTTC. Protein: CASSTSLGLEQYF.

The CDR3 here is CASSLGQGGVGGYTF. The CDR3 DNA reads as TGTGCCAGCAGCCTTGGACAGGGGGGGGTCGGTGGCTACACCTTC. The chain joins TRBV11-2 to TRBJ1-2; 10 bases map to TRBD1. The germline gives CDR1 SGHAT, CDR2 FQNNGV. This CDR3 contains 15 residues. Trimming removed 5 bases from V and 7 bases from J; junction bases left unmatched: 10.

V gene TRBV10-3 combines with J gene TRBJ1-1; D is uncertain. Germline V gene data show CDR1 as ENHRY and CDR2 as SYGVKD. V was clipped by 0 bases and J by 4 bases, with 15 bases between them. The CDR3 is 16 amino acids. The CDR3 nucleotides read TGTGCCATCAGTGAGTCGGTGGGCAGACGTAGCACTGAAGCTTTCTTT. Translating gives CAISESVGRRSTEAFF.

The chain combines TRBV9 with TRBJ1-2, with D unclear. The CDR3 spans 14 residues. V was clipped by 4 bases and J by 4 bases, with 14 bases between them. The V gene's germline CDR1 is SGDLS and CDR2 YYNGEE. CDR3 loop: CASSSNARGYGYTF. CDR3 coding DNA: TGTGCCAGCAGCTCTAATGCGAGAGGCTATGGCTACACCTTC.

This chain links TRBV2 with TRBJ2-3, with 10 bases fitting TRBD2. V was pared by 6 bases and J by 2 bases, with 5 bases of the junction left unmatched. Germline lookup yields CDR1 SNHLY and CDR2 FYNNEI. CDR3 length: 15 residues. Here the CDR3 reads CASRRTSGNTDTQYF. The CDR3 bases are TGTGCCAGCAGGCGGACTAGCGGTAACACAGATACGCAGTATTTT.

V is TRBV4-2 and J is TRBJ2-1, with D perhaps TRBD2 (6 bases). The CDR3 consists of 13 residues. Germline CDR1 LGHNA, CDR2 YNFKEQ. Trimming removed 11 bases at V and 5 bases at J, with 16 bases between. The CDR3 reads CAARDSGDNEQFF. CDR3 in DNA: TGTGCCGCCCGGGACTCCGGAGACAATGAGCAGTTCTTC.

The CDR3 loop is CASRRQGGASGANVLTF. The CDR3, as DNA: TGTGCCAGCAGGCGACAGGGGGGTGCCTCTGGGGCCAACGTCCTGACTTTC. The chain carries TRBV6-6 and TRBJ2-6, with 9 bases that match TRBD1. V lost 6 bases, J lost 0 bases, and 6 bases stayed unmatched. Per the germline V gene, CDR1 is MNHNY and CDR2 is SVGAGI (reference sequence). This CDR3 contains 17 residues.

This clone was seen a few times. V usage is TRBV4-1 and J usage is TRBJ2-4; possibly TRBD2 for D (5 bases). V gave up 1 base and J gave up 0 bases, with 13 bases separating them. CDR1 and CDR2 (germline): MGHRA, YSYEKL. This CDR3 comprises 17 residues. CDR3 DNA: TGCGCCAGCAGCCAAGGACCGGGATACCTAGCCAAAAACATTCAGTACTTC. Translated: CASSQGPGYLAKNIQYF.

This clone was detected a few times. The CDR3 region has the DNA TGTGCCAGCAGTGCCGGGACAGGGTCGTCGGCCCAGCATTTT. It codes for CASSAGTGSSAQHF. J is TRBJ1-5 and V is TRBV2; 9 bases line up with TRBD1. After removal of 4 bases from V and 11 bases from J, the junction contained 9 bases not matched to a gene. This CDR3 comprises 14 residues. Germline values: CDR1 SNHLY, CDR2 FYNNEI. The variable domain in full, completed from reference TRBV2 and TRBJ1-5, reads EPEVTQTPSHQVTQMGQEVILRCVPISNHLYFYWYRQILGQKVEFLVSFYNNEISEKSEIFDDQFSVERPDGSNFTLKIRSTKLEDSAMYFCASSAGTGSSAQHFGDGTRLSIL.

This chain links TRBV2 with TRBJ2-5; TRBD2 matches at 8 bases. CDR1 and CDR2 from the germline V gene are SNHLY and FYNNEI. This CDR3 is 13 amino acids long. J was trimmed by 4 bases and V by 10 bases; bases with no gene match: 8. CDR3 in amino acids: CATPPRGVETQYF. The CDR3 DNA reads TGTGCCACCCCGCCGCGGGGGGTAGAGACCCAGTACTTC.

V usage is TRBV5-6 and J usage is TRBJ2-1; 9 bases agree with TRBD1. Germline trimming cut 8 bases from V and 9 bases from J; bases unmatched to any gene: 12. Per the germline V gene, CDR1 is SGHDT and CDR2 is YYEEEE. The CDR3 is made up of 14 amino acids. DNA for the CDR3: TGTGCCAGGGCTGGGAACAGGGGGCGATCTGAGCAGTTCTTC. Residues: CARAGNRGRSEQFF. The full variable domain, with the rest looked up from reference TRBV5-6 and TRBJ2-1, is DAGVTQSPTHLIKTRGQQVTLRCSPKSGHDTVSWYQQALGQGPQFIFQYYEEEERQRGNFPDRFSGHQFPNYSSELNVNALLLGDSALYLCARAGNRGRSEQFFGPGTRLTVL.

The chain links TRBV4-2 to TRBJ2-7; 9 bases are a match to TRBD1. Germline values: CDR1 LGHNA, CDR2 YNFKEQ. The CDR3 has 15 residues. The trim removed 4 bases at V and 3 bases at J, leaving 7 bases unmatched. CDR3 protein: CASSPPGQGDYEQYF. In DNA form, the CDR3 reads TGTGCCAGCAGCCCCCCGGGACAGGGAGACTACGAGCAGTACTTC.

The chain uses TRBV7-8 and TRBJ2-2, with TRBD1 identical over 8 bases. The CDR3 spans 15 residues. The germline V gene has CDR1 SGHVS and CDR2 FQNEAQ. The V gene end was trimmed by 7 bases and the J gene end by 4 bases; junction bases not matched to a gene: 8. This CDR3 is CASTLQGAVTGELFF. The CDR3 nucleotides are TGTGCCAGCACCCTGCAGGGGGCGGTCACCGGGGAGCTGTTTTTT.

V gene TRBV19 combines with J gene TRBJ1-1, with TRBD1 matching 9 bases. The CDR3 loop spans 14 amino acids. Germline lookup yields CDR1 LNHDA and CDR2 SQIVND (reference sequence). J gave up 5 bases and V 10 bases, and 11 bases lay outside the gene matches. CDR3 residues: CATSVTGGGTEAFF. The CDR3, as DNA: TGTGCCACCAGCGTAACAGGGGGCGGGACTGAAGCTTTCTTT.

The V and J genes are TRBV13 and TRBJ1-1, with unresolved D. The germline V gene encodes CDR1 PRHDT and CDR2 FYEKMQ (reference sequence). Trimming cost V 0 bases and J 1 base, with 9 bases left between them. The CDR3 is 15 residues long. CDR3 loop: CASSLGRLGNTEAFF. The CDR3 DNA reads as TGTGCCAGCAGCTTAGGTCGACTGGGGAACACTGAAGCTTTCTTT.

CDR3 sequence (DNA): TGTGCCAGCAGCGGCCGACAGGTCCGTCTCTATGGCTACACCTTC. It codes for CASSGRQVRLYGYTF. The V and J genes are TRBV7-2 and TRBJ1-2; D perhaps matches TRBD1 (6 bases). V lost 5 bases, J lost 4 bases, and 17 bases lay in between. Germline V gives CDR1 SGHTA, CDR2 FQGNSA. The CDR3 sequence is 15 residues long.

The genes are TRBV27 and TRBJ1-2; 7 positions agree with TRBD1. Trimming took 5 bases from V and 4 from J; bases not matched to a gene: 10. Germline loops: CDR1 MNHEY, CDR2 SMNVEV (reference sequence). This CDR3 has 15 amino acids. CDR3 sequence reads: CASSPRRQGLYGYTF. The CDR3 bases are TGTGCCAGCAGTCCCCGCCGACAGGGCCTCTATGGCTACACCTTC.

The CDR3 nucleotides are TGTGCCAGCAGCCTCCGGGGGGCCAGCACAGATACGCAGTATTTT. Translating gives CASSLRGASTDTQYF. V is TRBV13 and J is TRBJ2-3; D is perhaps TRBD2 (7 bases). Germline CDR1 PRHDT, CDR2 FYEKMQ (reference sequence). This CDR3 has 15 residues. V lost 5 bases to trimming and J lost 0 bases, with 12 bases between them.

The chain employs TRBV7-3 and TRBJ2-3; the match to TRBD2 covers 7 bases. V was pared by 5 bases and J by 4 bases, with 6 bases of the junction left unmatched. Per germline, CDR1 SGHTA and CDR2 FQGTGA. CDR3 length equals 14 residues. The CDR3 DNA reads as TGTGCCAGCAGCCATCGGACTAGTGCAGATACGCAGTATTTT. As protein: CASSHRTSADTQYF.

This chain uses TRBV19 with TRBJ2-7, with a weak D call TRBD2 (6 bases). Deletions cut 3 bases from V and 7 bases from J, with 22 bases between. The CDR3 runs to 16 residues. CDR1 and CDR2 (germline): LNHDA, SQIVND (reference sequence). The DNA of the CDR3 is TGTGCCAGTAGTATCAGTTCCGAACGGGGGACTTGGGAGCAGTACTTC. Protein: CASSISSERGTWEQYF.

This sequence joins TRBV27 and TRBJ1-5, with D unclear. This CDR3 region has 13 residues. V lost 6 bases, J lost 4 bases, and 10 bases lay in between. The germline gives CDR1 MNHEY, CDR2 SMNVEV (reference sequence). Here the CDR3 reads CASRRLLNQPQHF. DNA for the CDR3: TGTGCCAGCAGGCGTTTGTTGAATCAGCCCCAGCATTTT.

The chain is built from TRBV5-5 and TRBJ1-5; 8 bases are a match to TRBD1. V shed 3 bases, J shed 7 bases, and the junction held 9 bases outside the gene matches. This CDR3 is built from 15 residues. The germline CDR1 and CDR2 sequences are SGHKS and YYEKEE (reference sequence). This CDR3 reads CASSWGAGGEQPQHF. CDR3 nucleotides: TGTGCCAGCAGCTGGGGGGCAGGGGGCGAACAGCCCCAGCATTTT.

This clone was recorded a few times. The rearrangement links TRBV4-1 to TRBJ2-7; perhaps TRBD2 as D (6 bases). The V gene's germline CDR1 is MGHRA and CDR2 YSYEKL. This CDR3 is 15 amino acids long. The ends were cut back, 6 bases at V and 1 base at J, with 16 bases in the middle. The CDR3 nucleotides read TGCGCCAGCAGGGGAGAATTGGGGGGATCCTACGAGCAGTACTTC. Its protein is CASRGELGGSYEQYF.

The chain couples TRBV6-5 to TRBJ1-2, with TRBD1 matching 7 bases. V was pared by 8 bases and J by 3 bases, with 9 bases of the junction left unmatched. Germline V lookup: CDR1 MNHEY, CDR2 SVGAGI. CDR3 length: 14 amino acids. CDR3 bases: TGTGCCAGCGCACAAGGGGGCGAATACTATGGCTACACCTTC. As protein: CASAQGGEYYGYTF.

The chain joins TRBV18 to TRBJ2-2; possible D gene TRBD1, 5 bases. Germline CDR1 is KGHSH and CDR2 is LQKENI. V lost 3 bases to trimming and J lost 3 bases, with 5 bases between them. This CDR3 region has 13 residues. The CDR3 region is CASSPRDTGELFF. CDR3 coding DNA: TGTGCCAGCTCACCCAGGGACACCGGGGAGCTGTTTTTT.

This chain joins TRBV12-5 and TRBJ1-5; D not certain. CDR3 length equals 13 residues. Germline values: CDR1 LGHNT, CDR2 FRNRAP. The V gene lost 10 bases and the J gene lost 3 bases, with 13 bases spanning the gap. CDR3 region: CATSPRPNQPQHF. The CDR3 coding sequence is TGTGCTACCTCCCCCAGGCCCAATCAGCCCCAGCATTTT. The full variable domain, completed using reference TRBV12-5 and TRBJ1-5, is DARVTQTPRHKVTEMGQEVTMRCQPILGHNTVFWYRQTMMQGLELLAYFRNRAPLDDSGMPKDRFSAEMPDATLATLKIQPSEPRDSAVYFCATSPRPNQPQHFGDGTRLSIL.

This chain connects TRBV30 to TRBJ1-1; D ambiguous. CDR1 is GTSNPN, CDR2 SVGIG, per germline (reference sequence). CDR3 length: 12 residues. The ends were cut back, 6 bases at V and 1 base at J, with 9 bases in the middle. CDR3 amino acids: CACIQKNTEAFF. The CDR3 DNA is TGTGCCTGTATACAGAAGAACACTGAAGCTTTCTTT.

This chain uses TRBV18 with TRBJ1-1; D possibly corresponds to TRBD1 (6 bases). CDR1 is KGHSH and CDR2 is LQKENI in the germline V gene. This CDR3 spans 16 amino acids. The ends were cut back, 6 bases at V and 1 base at J, with 18 bases in the middle. The CDR3 sequence is CASSQIGQTENTEAFF. In DNA form, the CDR3 reads TGTGCCAGCTCCCAGATTGGACAGACGGAGAACACTGAAGCTTTCTTT.

The chain is built from TRBV19 and TRBJ2-5; D gene uncertain. The CDR3 covers 12 residues. Germline V CDR1 and CDR2: LNHDA, SQIVND (reference sequence). The V end was cut by 4 bases, the J end by 7 bases, with 10 bases between. The CDR3 DNA follows: TGTGCCAGTAGTAATCCAGTTGGGACCCAGTACTTC. It encodes CASSNPVGTQYF.